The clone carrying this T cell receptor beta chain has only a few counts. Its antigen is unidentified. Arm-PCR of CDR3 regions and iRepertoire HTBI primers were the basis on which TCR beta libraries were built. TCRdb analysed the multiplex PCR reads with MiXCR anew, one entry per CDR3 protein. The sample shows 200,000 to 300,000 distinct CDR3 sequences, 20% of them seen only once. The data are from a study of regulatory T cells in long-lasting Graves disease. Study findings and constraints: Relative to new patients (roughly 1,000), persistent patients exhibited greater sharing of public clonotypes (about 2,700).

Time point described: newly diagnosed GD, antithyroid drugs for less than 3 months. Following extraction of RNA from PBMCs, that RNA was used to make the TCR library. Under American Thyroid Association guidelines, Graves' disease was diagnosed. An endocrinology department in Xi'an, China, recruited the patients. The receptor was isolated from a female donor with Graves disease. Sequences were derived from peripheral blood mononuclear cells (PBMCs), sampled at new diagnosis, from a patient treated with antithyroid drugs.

The DNA of the CDR3 is TGTGCCAGTACCACGGCGGGGGGCGACGGGGAGCTGTTTTTT. Protein product: CASTTAGGDGELFF. The gene calls are TRBV19 and TRBJ2-2; 8 bases are shared with TRBD2. Germline CDR1 is LNHDA and CDR2 is SQIVND (reference sequence). The CDR3 length is 14 residues. After removal of 7 bases from V and 7 bases from J, the junction contained 8 bases not matched to a gene.